Listed here are 20 T cell receptor beta chains from one sample, sequenced in a study of blood T cell repertoires in COVID-19. Here immunoSEQ multiplex PCR was the method, and the copy in TCRdb shows in-frame clones only, minus some. This sample yields 140,000 or so clones, of which 65% to 85% are seen a single time; around 8% belongs to the top ten. The sample comprised peripheral blood. The receptors originated from a human donor in a cohort sampled during active COVID-19.

The chain uses TRBV3-1 (or the pseudogene TRBV3-2) and TRBJ1-5, with TRBD1 as a possible D gene (6 bases). The CDR3 runs to 14 residues. Germline CDR1 is LGHDT and CDR2 is YNNKEL (reference sequence). The V and J ends lost 4 bases and 6 bases respectively, with 13 bases between them. CDR3 region: CASSLGTSAQPQHF. In nucleotides, the CDR3 is TGTGCCAGCAGCCTCGGGACATCGGCTCAGCCCCAGCATTTT.

The gene calls are TRBV5-4 and TRBJ1-1; D not certain. The germline CDR1 and CDR2 sequences are SGHNT and YYREEE (reference sequence). Trimming pared 4 bases from V and 5 bases from J, leaving 18 bases between. The CDR3 totals 15 residues. CDR3 coding DNA: TGTGCCAGCAGCCGGCGGACTATACAACGGACTGAAGCTTTCTTT. Amino acid sequence: CASSRRTIQRTEAFF.

The gene calls are TRBV5-6 and TRBJ2-2; D perhaps matches TRBD1 (5 bases). The CDR3 runs to 14 residues. Germline assignment: CDR1 SGHDT and CDR2 YYEEEE. The V end was cut by 3 bases, the J end by 6 bases, with 12 bases between. The DNA of the CDR3 is TGTGCCAGCAGCTCGCAAGAAGGGGCCGGGGAGCTGTTTTTT. This translates into CASSSQEGAGELFF.

This clone showed up just once. The chain carries TRBV5-4 and TRBJ2-5; 13 bases match TRBD2. The CDR3 consists of 16 residues. From germline, CDR1 is SGHNT and CDR2 YYREEE (reference sequence). Unmatched junction bases numbered 8, after V lost 4 bases and J lost 5 bases. The CDR3 protein is CASSDRTSGGVETQYF. The CDR3 DNA is TGTGCCAGCAGCGACCGGACTAGCGGGGGAGTTGAGACCCAGTACTTC.

The gene calls are TRBV12-5 and TRBJ2-7, with TRBD1 matching over 7 bases. The trim removed 6 bases at V and 3 bases at J, leaving 14 bases unmatched. Germline loops: CDR1 LGHNT, CDR2 FRNRAP. The CDR3 is 16 amino acids. The CDR3 reads CASGLPQGKTGYEQYF. The CDR3 nucleotides are TGTGCTAGTGGACTCCCACAGGGGAAGACTGGCTACGAGCAGTACTTC.

The chain couples TRBV6-6 to TRBJ1-5; 8 bases fit TRBD1. V trimming: 7 bases; J trimming: 2 bases; junction bases outside the gene matches: 10. Germline V CDR1 and CDR2: MNHNY, SVGAGI (reference sequence). This CDR3 is 16 amino acids long. The CDR3 here is CASILDRAGGNQPQHF. CDR3 DNA sequence: TGTGCCAGCATTCTGGACAGGGCTGGGGGCAATCAGCCCCAGCATTTT.

The chain combines TRBV2 with TRBJ2-5; 12 bases line up with TRBD2. Germline V gives CDR1 SNHLY, CDR2 FYNNEI. V lost 7 bases to trimming and J lost 1 base; unmatched junction nucleotides: 1. The CDR3 runs to 14 residues. The CDR3 coding sequence is TGTGCCAGCAAACTAGCGGGGGGCCAAGAGACCCAGTACTTC. Its protein product is CASKLAGGQETQYF.

The chain uses TRBV10-3 and TRBJ2-6, with 7 nucleotides matching TRBD1. Trimming removed 6 bases from V and 1 base from J; junction bases left unmatched: 0. The CDR3 runs 14 residues. Germline V gene data show CDR1 as ENHRY and CDR2 as SYGVKD. The chain's CDR3 is CAIRDRSGANVLTF. The CDR3 DNA reads TGTGCCATCAGGGACAGGTCTGGGGCCAACGTCCTGACTTTC.

This chain uses TRBV11-3 with TRBJ2-2, with D uncertain. Trimming took 5 bases from V and 4 from J, leaving 11 bases between them. Germline loops: CDR1 SGHNT, CDR2 YENEEA. The CDR3 is 14 residues long. CDR3 nucleotide sequence: TGTGCCAGCAGCGGTACGGCTAGCACCGGGGAGCTGTTTTTT. Protein sequence: CASSGTASTGELFF.

The gene calls are TRBV6-5 and TRBJ2-7; D is possibly TRBD2 (6 bases). The ends were cut back, 6 bases at V and 9 bases at J, with 24 bases in the middle. Germline V gene lookup returns CDR1 MNHEY and CDR2 SVGAGI. This CDR3 region has 15 residues. This CDR3 reads CASRVSGTEGRVQYF. DNA for the CDR3: TGTGCCAGCAGGGTCTCCGGGACGGAGGGACGTGTGCAGTACTTC.

The CDR3 loop is CASSLVGTGGLPLHF. The CDR3 nucleotides read TGTGCCAGCAGCTTAGTGGGGACAGGGGGCTTACCCCTCCACTTT. The V call is TRBV7-2, the J call TRBJ1-6, with TRBD1 identical over 12 bases. The V segment lost 1 base and the J segment 12 bases; nucleotides outside the gene matches: 4. Per germline, CDR1 SGHTA and CDR2 FQGNSA. The CDR3 has 15 residues.

The chain has TRBV11-2 and TRBJ2-3, with 10 bases fitting TRBD1. The germline V gene has CDR1 SGHAT and CDR2 FQNNGV. V lost 5 bases to trimming and J lost 4 bases; unmatched junction nucleotides: 3. The length of the CDR3 is 14 residues. The CDR3 sequence: CASSRGTGADTQYF. As DNA, the CDR3 is TGTGCCAGCAGCCGAGGGACAGGGGCAGATACGCAGTATTTT.

This sequence joins TRBV5-1 and TRBJ2-7, with 7 bases fitting TRBD1. This CDR3 has 14 amino acids. The trim removed 3 bases at V and 2 bases at J, leaving 5 bases unmatched. Germline CDR1 and CDR2: SGHRS and YFSETQ. CDR3 region: CASSSTRGTYEQYF. Written as DNA, the CDR3 is TGCGCCAGCAGCTCAACCAGGGGGACCTACGAGCAGTACTTC.

The rearrangement uses TRBV5-4 and TRBJ2-1, with 9 bases that match TRBD1. V lost 3 bases, J lost 9 bases, and 7 bases stayed unmatched. The germline V gene encodes CDR1 SGHNT and CDR2 YYREEE (reference sequence). This CDR3 has 14 amino acids. Here the CDR3 reads CASSSGQGRGEQFF. In DNA, the CDR3 is TGTGCCAGCAGCTCGGGACAGGGAAGGGGTGAGCAGTTCTTC.

CDR3 in DNA: TGCGCCAGCACCTTTGGACAGGGGGGTAATGAAAAACTGTTTTTT. This sequence encodes CASTFGQGGNEKLFF. The V and J genes are TRBV4-1 and TRBJ1-4, with 10 bases that match TRBD1. Germline V gene sequence: CDR1 MGHRA, CDR2 YSYEKL. V shed 7 bases and J 4 bases; nucleotides not matched to a gene: 6. The CDR3 is made up of 15 amino acids.

The chain is built from TRBV6-4 and TRBJ2-3, with D perhaps matching TRBD2 (6 bases). The CDR3 extends over 15 amino acids. Germline CDR1 reads MRHNA; CDR2 reads SNTAGT. The V end was cut by 2 bases, the J end by 1 base, with 10 bases between. The CDR3 protein is CASSDRGGGTDTQYF. CDR3 in DNA: TGTGCCAGCAGTGACAGGGGCGGGGGCACAGATACGCAGTATTTT.

The chain is built from TRBV5-1 and TRBJ1-1, with D hard to call. The CDR3 is made up of 14 amino acids. Germline V gene sequence: CDR1 SGHRS, CDR2 YFSETQ. Trimming took 0 bases from V and 1 from J, leaving 7 bases between them. CDR3 amino acids: CASSLELRNTEAFF. CDR3 coding DNA: TGCGCCAGCAGCTTGGAACTGAGGAACACTGAAGCTTTCTTT.

The chain is built from TRBV4-1 and TRBJ2-3, with 8 positions matching TRBD2. V shed 1 base and J 4 bases; nucleotides not matched to a gene: 13. The germline CDR1 and CDR2 sequences are MGHRA and YSYEKL. The CDR3 runs to 18 residues. Here the CDR3 DNA reads TGCGCCAGCAGCCAAGGATCCGACGTGCGGGGGGCATCAGATACGCAGTATTTT. Residues: CASSQGSDVRGASDTQYF.

The chain recombines TRBV9 with TRBJ2-5, with 7 nucleotides matching TRBD1. There are 15 residues in the CDR3. V gave up 4 bases and J gave up 5 bases; unmatched junction bases: 11. Germline V gene data show CDR1 as SGDLS and CDR2 as YYNGEE. CDR3 nucleotides: TGTGCCAGCAGCCTTTCTTCGACAGGGTCGGAGACCCAGTACTTC. Amino acids: CASSLSSTGSETQYF.

This clone was observed a single time. The V and J genes are TRBV7-9 and TRBJ2-3; TRBD1 agrees at 8 bases. The CDR3 has 15 amino acids. Germline V gene lookup returns CDR1 SEHNR and CDR2 FQNEAQ (reference sequence). J was trimmed by 2 bases and V by 5 bases; bases with no gene match: 6. DNA for the CDR3: TGTGCCAGCAGCCCCGGGACAGGACTCACAGATACGCAGTATTTT. It yields the protein CASSPGTGLTDTQYF.